A selection of T cell receptor beta chains follows, all from one sample in a study of blood T cells in healthy people across ages. Each CDR3 protein gets one entry after TCRdb re-called the 5' RACE reads with MiXCR. Of more than 450,000 distinct CDR3 sequences in the sample, roughly a quarter were seen once. This same sample was also taken into another study, of T cells of mothers and their children.

Sequenced sample: blood. These receptors originate from a boy younger than 10 in good health. The CDR3 runs from the conserved cysteine through the conserved F or W. A D gene is named only where the DNA matches it firmly. Size values are once, few and many counts, or a class for expanded clones, and some rows have none.

clone_size,v_call,j_call,d_call,cdr3_aa,cdr3_nt
NA,TRBV27,TRBJ1-4,NA,CASSLKSTAEKLFF,TGTGCCAGCAGTTTAAAGTCCACTGCTGAAAAACTGTTTTTT
many,TRBV7-9,TRBJ2-7,TRBD1,CASGTGSYEQYF,TGTGCCAGCGGGACAGGGTCCTACGAGCAGTACTTC
NA,TRBV25-1,TRBJ2-1,NA,CASSTQGFYNEQFF,TGTGCCAGCAGTACACAGGGTTTTTACAATGAGCAGTTCTTC
NA,TRBV29-1,TRBJ1-4,NA,CSVEEFQEGGEKLFF,TGCAGCGTTGAAGAATTCCAAGAGGGAGGGGAAAAACTGTTTTTT
NA,TRBV4-3,TRBJ2-3,TRBD2,CASSQDGRPSSTDTQYF,TGCGCCAGCAGCCAGGACGGGAGGCCCTCTAGCACAGATACGCAGTATTTT
NA,TRBV7-9,TRBJ1-2,TRBD1,CASSLEGGGNYGYTF,TGTGCCAGCAGCTTAGAAGGAGGGGGCAACTATGGCTACACCTTC
NA,TRBV6-2/TRBV6-3,TRBJ2-7,NA,CASSLRTLVSYEQYF,TGTGCCAGCAGTCTTCGCACGCTTGTCTCCTACGAGCAGTACTTC
few,TRBV10-1,TRBJ2-2,NA,CASSESTRGGELFF,TGCGCCAGCAGTGAGTCGACCCGGGGAGGGGAGCTGTTTTTT
NA,TRBV12-3/TRBV12-4,TRBJ2-3,TRBD2,CASTLGLAGASDTQYF,TGTGCCAGCACTCTGGGACTAGCGGGAGCGTCAGATACGCAGTATTTT
NA,TRBV12-3/TRBV12-4,TRBJ2-5,NA,CASSSTRTVQETQYF,TGTGCCAGCAGCTCGACAAGGACAGTCCAAGAGACCCAGTACTTC
NA,TRBV28,TRBJ2-2,NA,CASSRFQGGYRTGELFF,TGTGCCAGCAGCCGGTTCCAAGGAGGGTATCGGACCGGGGAGCTGTTTTTT
NA,TRBV12-3/TRBV12-4,TRBJ2-1,NA,CASSFRDLYNEQFF,TGTGCCAGCAGTTTCCGGGACCTCTACAATGAGCAGTTCTTC
few,TRBV10-3,TRBJ2-3,NA,CAISESQSDTQYF,TGTGCCATCAGTGAGTCCCAGTCAGATACGCAGTATTTT
NA,TRBV5-1,TRBJ2-1,NA,CASSLGTSETYEQFF,TGCGCCAGCAGCTTAGGGACTTCGGAAACATATGAGCAGTTCTTC
few,TRBV7-9,TRBJ2-7,NA,CASSEPGRVGYEQYF,TGTGCCAGCAGCGAACCGGGACGGGTTGGGTACGAGCAGTACTTC
NA,TRBV10-1,TRBJ1-4,TRBD1,CASSEDRGGEKLFF,TGCGCCAGCAGTGAGGACAGGGGTGGCGAAAAACTGTTTTTT
NA,TRBV4-3,TRBJ1-3,TRBD1,CASSQTRGPGNTIYF,TGCGCCAGCAGCCAGACCAGGGGGCCTGGAAACACCATATATTTT
NA,TRBV7-2,TRBJ2-1,NA,CASSASPVNEQFF,TGTGCCAGCAGCGCCAGTCCAGTTAATGAGCAGTTCTTC
few,TRBV24-1,TRBJ2-1,NA,CATSDFTGTYNEQFF,TGTGCCACCAGTGATTTTACGGGAACCTACAATGAGCAGTTCTTC
few,TRBV5-1,TRBJ2-3,TRBD1,CASATHGTGGDTQYF,TGCGCCAGCGCTACACATGGGACAGGGGGAGATACGCAGTATTTT
NA,TRBV3-1,TRBJ2-7,TRBD2,CASSSGLASHEQYF,TGTGCCAGCAGCTCGGGACTAGCTTCCCATGAGCAGTACTTC
few,TRBV4-1,TRBJ2-7,NA,CASSPQVDGEQYF,TGCGCCAGCAGCCCCCAGGTCGATGGGGAGCAGTACTTC
NA,TRBV18,TRBJ1-1,TRBD1,CASSYRDRAEAFF,TGTGCCAGCTCATACCGGGACAGGGCTGAAGCTTTCTTT
NA,TRBV11-2,TRBJ2-3,NA,CASSPTGRTDTQYF,TGTGCCAGCAGCCCTACGGGACGCACAGATACGCAGTATTTT
few,TRBV27,TRBJ2-7,NA,CASSRSGTYNYEQYF,TGTGCCAGCAGCAGGTCCGGGACGTATAATTACGAGCAGTACTTC